The 23 T cell receptor beta chains in this list originate from one sample, sequenced in a study of blood T cell repertoires in COVID-19. Measured with immunoSEQ multiplex PCR; TCRdb has only the in-frame clones, and not every one. The table lists over 300,000 clones, around nine tenths of them singletons. Sequenced sample: PBMCs or T cells enriched from blood (not recorded which). The receptors were gathered from a woman between 25 and 40 years old with acute COVID-19.

The rearrangement joins TRBV29-1 to TRBJ1-2; a possible D gene is TRBD1 (6 bases). The CDR3 has 13 residues. Per the germline V gene, CDR1 is SQVTM and CDR2 is ANQGSEA. The ends were cut back, 6 bases at V and 4 bases at J, with 15 bases in the middle. CDR3 protein: CSVGAGTAYGYTF. CDR3 DNA sequence: TGCAGCGTGGGGGCAGGGACGGCCTATGGCTACACCTTC.

CDR3 nucleotides: TGTGCCAGCAGCGTAGACAGGGAGCTGTTTTTT. Encoded protein: CASSVDRELFF. The chain is built from TRBV9 and TRBJ2-2; D unclear. This CDR3 region has 11 residues. V lost 0 bases to trimming and J lost 9 bases, with 3 bases between them. CDR1 is SGDLS, CDR2 YYNGEE, per germline.

This clone is a singleton in its sample. The chain carries TRBV6-5 and TRBJ1-2, with TRBD1 as a possible D gene (5 bases). Germline values: CDR1 MNHEY, CDR2 SVGAGI. The CDR3 length is 14 residues. Trimming took 8 bases from V and 0 from J, leaving 13 bases between them. The CDR3 loop is CASGREAANYGYTF. The DNA for the CDR3 is TGTGCCAGCGGCAGGGAGGCCGCTAACTATGGCTACACCTTC.

The J gene is TRBJ1-2, the V gene TRBV7-2, with D unclear. The CDR3 is 16 residues long. Trimming cost V 1 base and J 3 bases, with 15 bases left between them. Per germline, CDR1 SGHTA and CDR2 FQGNSA. This chain's CDR3 is CASSLETVRSHYGYTF. DNA for the CDR3: TGTGCCAGCAGCTTAGAAACAGTCCGATCACACTATGGCTACACCTTC.

The chain carries TRBV11-2 and TRBJ2-3; 9 nucleotides align to TRBD2. Germline trimming cut 2 bases from V and 3 bases from J; bases unmatched to any gene: 6. The V gene's germline CDR1 is SGHAT and CDR2 FQNNGV. The CDR3 is 16 residues long. In nucleotides, the CDR3 is TGTGCCAGCAGCTTAACGGGGCGGGGGGGAACAGATACGCAGTATTTT. Translated, it gives CASSLTGRGGTDTQYF. Full variable domain (missing parts from reference TRBV11-2 and TRBJ2-3): EAGVAQSPRYKIIEKRQSVAFWCNPISGHATLYWYQQILGQGPKLLIQFQNNGVVDDSQLPKDRFSAERLKGVDSTLKIQPAKLEDSAVYLCASSLTGRGGTDTQYFGPGTRLTVL.

The V call is TRBV10-3, the J call TRBJ1-4; 7 bases line up with TRBD1. The V gene end was trimmed by 6 bases and the J gene end by 5 bases; junction bases not matched to a gene: 3. Germline V CDR1 and CDR2: ENHRY, SYGVKD. CDR3 length: 13 residues. The CDR3 nucleotides are TGTGCCATCAGAGGGACAGAGAATGAAAAACTGTTTTTT. Its protein is CAIRGTENEKLFF.

The CDR3 is CASSVGGPGQGAGNTIYF. The CDR3 DNA is TGTGCCAGCAGCGTAGGAGGACCTGGACAGGGGGCGGGAAACACCATATATTTT. The chain combines TRBV9 with TRBJ1-3, with 11 bases identical to TRBD1. CDR3 length: 18 residues. The V and J ends lost 0 bases and 4 bases, in that order; junction bases with no gene match: 9. Germline values: CDR1 SGDLS, CDR2 YYNGEE. Full variable domain (remainder filled in from reference TRBV9 and TRBJ1-3): DSGVTQTPKHLITATGQRVTLRCSPRSGDLSVYWYQQSLDQGLQFLIQYYNGEERAKGNILERFSAQQFPDLHSELNLSSLELGDSALYFCASSVGGPGQGAGNTIYFGEGSWLTVV.

This clone was observed once. The chain links TRBV19 to TRBJ1-2; 9 bases map to TRBD1. CDR1 LNHDA and CDR2 SQIVND come from the germline V gene (reference sequence). The V segment lost 7 bases and the J segment 2 bases; nucleotides outside the gene matches: 2. This CDR3 contains 13 residues. CDR3 in amino acids: CASNRGLNYGYTF. In DNA form, the CDR3 reads TGTGCCAGTAACAGGGGGCTGAACTATGGCTACACCTTC.

Comment on this clone: The junction shows a germline mismatch at one end, possibly a read error. This chain uses TRBV12-5 with TRBJ2-3; 13 bases map to TRBD2. The CDR3 has 17 amino acids. Germline V gene sequence: CDR1 LGHNT, CDR2 FRNRAP. As DNA, the CDR3 is TGTGCTAGTGGTTTGGGTAGACTAGCGGGGGGCACAGGTACGCAGTATTTT. The encoded protein is CASGLGRLAGGTGTQYF.

This chain links TRBV9 with TRBJ1-1, with 8 bases lining up with TRBD1. Trimming took 0 bases from V and 3 from J; bases not matched to a gene: 1. CDR1 and CDR2 (germline): SGDLS, YYNGEE. This CDR3 has 14 amino acids. The CDR3, as DNA: TGTGCCAGCAGCGTAGGGACAGGGTACACTGAAGCTTTCTTT. Its translation: CASSVGTGYTEAFF.

The rearrangement uses TRBV3-1 (or the pseudogene TRBV3-2) and TRBJ2-1; the match to TRBD2 covers 10 bases. V shed 0 bases, J shed 8 bases, and the junction held 10 bases outside the gene matches. The CDR3 runs to 17 residues. The V gene's germline CDR1 is LGHDT and CDR2 YNNKEL (reference sequence). CDR3: CASSQDRWLAGVYEQFF. CDR3 DNA sequence: TGTGCCAGCAGCCAAGATCGGTGGCTAGCGGGGGTCTATGAGCAGTTCTTC.

The chain combines TRBV25-1 with TRBJ2-7; possible D gene TRBD1, 5 bases. Germline assignment: CDR1 MGHDK and CDR2 SYGVNS. This CDR3 is 14 amino acids long. With 2 bases removed from V and 2 bases from J, the gap between germline ends came to 10 bases. The CDR3 protein is CASSERQGTYEQYF. In DNA, the CDR3 is TGTGCCAGCAGTGAACGGCAGGGCACCTACGAGCAGTACTTC.

The chain employs TRBV7-9 and TRBJ2-3, with D possibly being TRBD2 (6 bases). The CDR3 is 13 residues long. The germline gives CDR1 SEHNR, CDR2 FQNEAQ (reference sequence). Trimming left V 5 bases short and J 4 bases short, with 10 bases between. For the CDR3, the DNA is TGTGCCAGCAGCCCCGGGGGAGCAGATACGCAGTATTTT. This encodes CASSPGGADTQYF.

The chain links TRBV27 to TRBJ2-2; 7 bases align to TRBD1. The germline V gene encodes CDR1 MNHEY and CDR2 SMNVEV (reference sequence). The V segment lost 5 bases and the J segment 5 bases; nucleotides outside the gene matches: 14. The CDR3 is 17 amino acids. In nucleotides, the CDR3 is TGTGCCAGCAGTCCCCCCCACAGGGGACCGTGGACCGGGGAGCTGTTTTTT. Its protein is CASSPPHRGPWTGELFF.

The chain couples TRBV27 to TRBJ1-2; 7 bases agree with TRBD1. The germline gives CDR1 MNHEY, CDR2 SMNVEV (reference sequence). J gave up 3 bases and V 6 bases, and 10 bases lay outside the gene matches. This CDR3 spans 15 amino acids. CDR3 amino acids: CASSTRTGRDYGYTF. CDR3 sequence (DNA): TGTGCCAGCAGCACCAGGACAGGCCGTGACTATGGCTACACCTTC.

The rearrangement uses TRBV30 and TRBJ1-6; TRBD1 matches at 7 bases. Germline values: CDR1 GTSNPN, CDR2 SVGIG (reference sequence). With 3 bases clipped from V and 8 bases from J, the junction kept 4 bases outside the gene matches. This CDR3 has 13 amino acids. The CDR3 sequence is CAWRGRGDSPLHF. CDR3 in DNA: TGTGCCTGGAGAGGCAGGGGGGATTCACCCCTCCACTTT.

In its sample, this clone was seen once. Mismatch with germline at one junction end may stem from a read error. This chain uses TRBV5-1 with TRBJ1-2; 9 bases map to TRBD1. CDR3 length: 14 amino acids. The germline V gene has CDR1 SGHRS and CDR2 YFSETQ. This CDR3 is CASRLDRGSNGYTF. Written as DNA, the CDR3 is TGCGCCAGCAGGTTGGACAGGGGTAGTAATGGCTACACCTTC.

The chain combines TRBV2 with TRBJ1-5, with a possible D match to TRBD1 (6 bases). The V end lost 4 bases, the J end lost 5 bases, and 12 bases lay between the germline ends. CDR3 size: 14 residues. Germline V gives CDR1 SNHLY, CDR2 FYNNEI. The CDR3 spells CASSAAGADQPQHF. The CDR3 DNA sequence: TGTGCCAGCAGTGCAGCAGGGGCGGATCAGCCCCAGCATTTT.

This clone was seen repeatedly, ten times or more. J is TRBJ2-1 and V is TRBV2, with D possibly TRBD1 on 6 matching bases. Trimming took off 10 bases at V and 2 bases at J, with 12 bases between the two ends. CDR3 length: 13 residues. Germline loops: CDR1 SNHLY, CDR2 FYNNEI. CDR3 coding DNA: TGTGCCACGACAGGTTCACCCTACAATGAGCAGTTCTTC. Protein: CATTGSPYNEQFF.

The chain is built from TRBV19 and TRBJ1-6; unclear D gene. Trimming pared 5 bases from V and 8 bases from J, leaving 13 bases between. The CDR3 is 14 residues long. Germline CDR1 reads LNHDA; CDR2 reads SQIVND (reference sequence). In nucleotides, the CDR3 is TGTGCCAGTAGTGCGAGGGCCATTCATTCACCCCTCCACTTT. Its protein is CASSARAIHSPLHF.

This chain uses TRBV7-3 with TRBJ2-2; TRBD1 matches at 8 bases. Germline V gene sequence: CDR1 SGHTA, CDR2 FQGTGA. J lost 5 bases, V lost 2 bases, and 7 bases had no gene match. The CDR3 spans 16 residues. CDR3 protein: CASSLYGTGDTGELFF. CDR3 in DNA: TGTGCCAGCAGCTTATACGGGACAGGTGATACCGGGGAGCTGTTTTTT.

The V and J genes are TRBV5-8 and TRBJ1-5; 8 positions match TRBD1. The CDR3 sequence is 14 residues long. V lost 2 bases to trimming and J lost 5 bases; unmatched junction nucleotides: 3. CDR1 and CDR2 from the germline V gene are SGHTS and YDEGEE. CDR3 in amino acids: CASSLGTGYQPQHF. DNA of the CDR3: TGTGCCAGCAGCTTAGGGACAGGCTATCAGCCCCAGCATTTT.

This chain joins TRBV6-5 and TRBJ1-1, with 7 bases identical to TRBD1. V lost 7 bases and J lost 2; bases outside the gene matches: 7. Germline V gives CDR1 MNHEY, CDR2 SVGAGI. The CDR3 runs to 14 residues. CDR3 in DNA: TGTGCCAGCACTACAGGGGATCCCAACACTGAAGCTTTCTTT. This gives the protein CASTTGDPNTEAFF.